The 15 T cell receptor beta chains below all came from one sample that was sequenced in a study of cytomegalovirus exposure and HLA in healthy donors. The PCR employed 60 Vbeta primers together with 13 Jbeta primers. Profiled with immunoSEQ multiplex PCR; TCRdb holds only in-frame clones, not every one. The sample includes 130,000 to 150,000 clones, roughly 80% seen only once; the top ten take about 4.1%. Sequenced material: PBMCs. The receptors were sampled from a woman in her thirties or forties in good health and CMV-seropositive.

This chain connects TRBV30 to TRBJ2-4; 7 positions match TRBD2. CDR3 length equals 13 residues. Trimming cost V 4 bases and J 10 bases; bases outside gene matches: 10. The germline V gene encodes CDR1 GTSNPN and CDR2 SVGIG (reference sequence). CDR3 nucleotide sequence: TGTGCCTGGAAAGGGGAGCGGGGTAAAATTCAGTACTTC. Protein: CAWKGERGKIQYF.

The chain links TRBV15 to TRBJ2-7; a possible D gene is TRBD1 (6 bases). CDR1 and CDR2 (germline): LNHNV, YYDKDF (reference sequence). The CDR3 runs to 14 residues. Trimming shortened V by 1 base and J by 0 bases, and 7 bases separated the two germline ends. In DNA, the CDR3 is TGTGCCACCAGCAGAGGCAGGGGCTCCTACGAGCAGTACTTC. Protein sequence: CATSRGRGSYEQYF.

The chain has TRBV15 and TRBJ2-1; weak D call: TRBD2 (6 bases). Per germline, CDR1 LNHNV and CDR2 YYDKDF (reference sequence). The length of the CDR3 is 15 residues. V was trimmed by 1 base and J by 7 bases, leaving 14 bases between them. CDR3: CATSRVPEGKNEQFF. CDR3 coding DNA: TGTGCCACCAGCAGAGTCCCGGAGGGTAAGAATGAGCAGTTCTTC.

The chain uses TRBV30 and TRBJ2-7; TRBD1 aligns across 10 bases. This CDR3 has 15 amino acids. Germline V CDR1 and CDR2: GTSNPN, SVGIG (reference sequence). After removal of 3 bases from V and 9 bases from J, the junction contained 14 bases not matched to a gene. In nucleotides, the CDR3 is TGTGCCTGGAGGAAACCGGGACAGGGGAATTGGCGGCAGTACTTC. As protein: CAWRKPGQGNWRQYF.

The V call is TRBV7-2, the J call TRBJ2-5, with 7 positions matching TRBD2. Germline assignment: CDR1 SGHTA and CDR2 FQGNSA. The length of the CDR3 is 16 residues. V was clipped by 2 bases and J by 2 bases; unmatched bases: 8. CDR3 in amino acids: CASSLTIGGGQETQYF. DNA for the CDR3: TGTGCCAGCAGCTTAACTATTGGCGGGGGACAAGAGACCCAGTACTTC.

This clone was counted between two and nine times. The J gene is TRBJ2-5, the V gene TRBV11-1; D is unclear. In germline, CDR1 is SGHAT, CDR2 FQDESV (reference sequence). The CDR3 totals 13 residues. Trimming took 1 base from V and 5 from J, leaving 8 bases between them. CDR3 region: CASSLGVGETQYF. The DNA of the CDR3 is TGTGCCAGCAGCTTAGGGGTCGGGGAGACCCAGTACTTC. Based on the CDR3 plus reference TRBV11-1 and TRBJ2-5, the full variable domain is EAEVAQSPRYKITEKSQAVAFWCDPISGHATLYWYRQILGQGPELLVQFQDESVVDDSQLPKDRFSAERLKGVDSTLKIQPAELGDSAMYLCASSLGVGETQYFGPGTRLLVL.

This clone was seen a few times. The rearrangement uses TRBV19 and TRBJ2-1; 7 bases align to TRBD2. The junction had 2 bases not matched to a gene; V was cut back by 5 bases and J by 4 bases. CDR1 and CDR2 (germline): LNHDA, SQIVND (reference sequence). This CDR3 comprises 13 residues. CDR3 nucleotides: TGTGCCAGTAGTTGGGAGGGATACAATGAGCAGTTCTTC. This encodes CASSWEGYNEQFF. The entire variable domain, with the rest obtained from reference TRBV19 and TRBJ2-1, is as follows: DGGITQSPKYLFRKEGQNVTLSCEQNLNHDAMYWYRQDPGQGLRLIYYSQIVNDFQKGDIAEGYSVSREKKESFPLTVTSAQKNPTAFYLCASSWEGYNEQFFGPGTRLTVL.

The genes are TRBV7-9 and TRBJ1-5; D is undetermined. This CDR3 contains 15 residues. Trimming took 1 base from V and 1 from J, leaving 8 bases between them. CDR1 SEHNR and CDR2 FQNEAQ come from the germline V gene (reference sequence). This CDR3 is CASSLGGYSNQPQHF. The CDR3 DNA is TGTGCCAGCAGCTTAGGAGGGTACAGCAATCAGCCCCAGCATTTT. The full variable domain, its missing parts supplied by reference TRBV7-9 and TRBJ1-5, is DTGVSQNPRHKITKRGQNVTFRCDPISEHNRLYWYRQTLGQGPEFLTYFQNEAQLEKSRLLSDRFSAERPKGSFSTLEIQRTEQGDSAMYLCASSLGGYSNQPQHFGDGTRLSIL.

The chain is built from TRBV5-1 and TRBJ1-1, with TRBD1 matching 9 bases. Looked up from germline, CDR1 is SGHRS and CDR2 is YFSETQ. V lost 4 bases, J lost 7 bases, and 5 bases stayed unmatched. The CDR3 is 13 amino acids. The chain's CDR3 is CASSLQGADEAFF. The CDR3 region has the DNA TGCGCCAGCAGCCTACAGGGGGCGGATGAAGCTTTCTTT.

Here the CDR3 DNA reads TGTGCCATCAGTGAGCGGGTGGCCTACGAGCAGTACTTC. Translated: CAISERVAYEQYF. This sequence joins TRBV10-3 and TRBJ2-7; D remains ambiguous. The CDR3 loop spans 13 amino acids. The germline V gene has CDR1 ENHRY and CDR2 SYGVKD. Trimming left V 2 bases short and J 2 bases short, with 7 bases between.

The chain is built from TRBV9 and TRBJ2-2, with 14 positions matching TRBD2. Germline loops: CDR1 SGDLS, CDR2 YYNGEE. This CDR3 region has 17 residues. V lost 4 bases to trimming and J lost 6 bases; unmatched junction nucleotides: 8. The CDR3 protein is CASSHSRTSGGSGELFF. The CDR3 DNA follows: TGTGCCAGCAGCCACTCGAGGACTAGCGGGGGGTCCGGGGAGCTGTTTTTT.

V usage is TRBV18 and J usage is TRBJ2-2, with D perhaps matching TRBD2 (6 bases). Germline lookup yields CDR1 KGHSH and CDR2 LQKENI. The CDR3 sequence is 16 residues long. Trimming removed 0 bases at V and 6 bases at J, with 14 bases between. The CDR3 reads CASSPPGGAGSGELFF. CDR3 nucleotide sequence: TGTGCCAGCTCACCACCGGGCGGGGCTGGTTCCGGGGAGCTGTTTTTT.

This chain links TRBV18 with TRBJ2-2; TRBD1 matches 7 bases. The CDR3 runs to 16 residues. Trimming removed 4 bases from V and 1 base from J; junction bases left unmatched: 6. CDR1 KGHSH and CDR2 LQKENI come from the germline V gene. CDR3 residues: CASSHKTGRNTGELFF. The CDR3 region has the DNA TGTGCCAGCTCACACAAGACAGGGAGGAACACCGGGGAGCTGTTTTTT. The full variable domain, with the rest looked up from reference TRBV18 and TRBJ2-2, is NAGVMQNPRHLVRRRGQEARLRCSPMKGHSHVYWYRQLPEEGLKFMVYLQKENIIDESGMPKERFSAEFPKEGPSILRIQQVVRGDSAAYFCASSHKTGRNTGELFFGEGSRLTVL.

The chain carries TRBV5-1 and TRBJ1-2, with D perhaps matching TRBD1 (6 bases). The V end was cut by 6 bases, the J end by 4 bases, with 10 bases between. Germline loops: CDR1 SGHRS, CDR2 YFSETQ. The CDR3 loop spans 12 amino acids. The CDR3 DNA sequence: TGCGCCAGCAAACAGGGCGGCTATGGCTACACCTTC. Its protein product is CASKQGGYGYTF.

This rearrangement joins TRBV7-9 to TRBJ1-1; 8 bases line up with TRBD1. This CDR3 region has 17 residues. Germline V gene data show CDR1 as SEHNR and CDR2 as FQNEAQ (reference sequence). V shed 5 bases and J 1 base; nucleotides not matched to a gene: 12. The CDR3 loop is CASSHPRQGRPNTEAFF. The CDR3 DNA reads TGTGCCAGCAGCCATCCGCGACAGGGGAGGCCGAACACTGAAGCTTTCTTT.